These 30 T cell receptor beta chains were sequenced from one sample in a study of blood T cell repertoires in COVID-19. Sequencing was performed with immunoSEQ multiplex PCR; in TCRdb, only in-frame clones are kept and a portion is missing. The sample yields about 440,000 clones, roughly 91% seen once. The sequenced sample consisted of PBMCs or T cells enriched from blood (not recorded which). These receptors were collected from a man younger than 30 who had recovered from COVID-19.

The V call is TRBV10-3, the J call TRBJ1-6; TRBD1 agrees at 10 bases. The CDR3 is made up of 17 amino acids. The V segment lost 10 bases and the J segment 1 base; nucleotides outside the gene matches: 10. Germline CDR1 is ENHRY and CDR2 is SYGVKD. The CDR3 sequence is CASQTGDRGSYNSPLHF. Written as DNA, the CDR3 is TGTGCCAGCCAAACAGGGGACAGGGGATCCTATAATTCACCCCTCCACTTT.

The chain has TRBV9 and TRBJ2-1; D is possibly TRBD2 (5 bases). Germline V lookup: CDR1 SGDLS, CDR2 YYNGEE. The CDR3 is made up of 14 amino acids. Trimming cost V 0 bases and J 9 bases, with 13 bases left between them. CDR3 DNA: TGTGCCAGCAGCGTAGTTCCGAGCGAGGGTGAGCAGTTCTTC. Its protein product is CASSVVPSEGEQFF.

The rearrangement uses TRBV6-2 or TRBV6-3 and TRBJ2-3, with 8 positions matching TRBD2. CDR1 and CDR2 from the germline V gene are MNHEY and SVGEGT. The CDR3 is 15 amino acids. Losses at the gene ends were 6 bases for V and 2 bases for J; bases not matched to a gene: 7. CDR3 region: CASSPGLENTDTQYF. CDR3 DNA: TGTGCCAGCAGCCCGGGACTAGAGAACACAGATACGCAGTATTTT.

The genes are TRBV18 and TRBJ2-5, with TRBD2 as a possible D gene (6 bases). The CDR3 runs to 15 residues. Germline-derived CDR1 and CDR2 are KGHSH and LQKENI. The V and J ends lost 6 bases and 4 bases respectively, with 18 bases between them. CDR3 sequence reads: CASSSSSGEAETQYF. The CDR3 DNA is TGTGCCAGCTCCTCTTCATCGGGGGAGGCAGAGACCCAGTACTTC.

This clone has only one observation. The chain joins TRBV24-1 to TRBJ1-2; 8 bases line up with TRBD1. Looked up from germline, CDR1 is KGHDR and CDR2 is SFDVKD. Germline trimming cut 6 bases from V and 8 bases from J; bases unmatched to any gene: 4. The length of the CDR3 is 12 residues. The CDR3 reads CATSQGAGGYTF. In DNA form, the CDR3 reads TGTGCCACCAGTCAGGGGGCGGGAGGCTACACCTTC.

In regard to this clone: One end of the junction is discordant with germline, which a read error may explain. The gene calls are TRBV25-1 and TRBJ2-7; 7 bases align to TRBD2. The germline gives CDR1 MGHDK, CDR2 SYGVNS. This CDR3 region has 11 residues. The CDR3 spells CSTSELYEQYF. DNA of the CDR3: TGCTCCACTAGCGAGCTCTACGAGCAGTACTTC.

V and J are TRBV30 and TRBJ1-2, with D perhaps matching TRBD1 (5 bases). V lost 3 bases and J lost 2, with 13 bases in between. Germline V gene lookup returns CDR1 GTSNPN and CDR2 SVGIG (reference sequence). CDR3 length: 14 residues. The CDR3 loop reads CAWRGELGNYGYTF. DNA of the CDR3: TGTGCCTGGAGAGGGGAACTTGGGAACTATGGCTACACCTTC.

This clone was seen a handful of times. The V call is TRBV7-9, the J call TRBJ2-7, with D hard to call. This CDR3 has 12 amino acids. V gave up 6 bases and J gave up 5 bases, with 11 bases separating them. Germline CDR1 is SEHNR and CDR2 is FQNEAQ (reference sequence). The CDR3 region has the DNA TGTGCCAGCAGTTCGCAGGAAAACGAGCAGTACTTC. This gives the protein CASSSQENEQYF. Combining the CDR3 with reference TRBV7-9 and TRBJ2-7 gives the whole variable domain DTGVSQNPRHKITKRGQNVTFRCDPISEHNRLYWYRQTLGQGPEFLTYFQNEAQLEKSRLLSDRFSAERPKGSFSTLEIQRTEQGDSAMYLCASSSQENEQYFGPGTRLTVT.

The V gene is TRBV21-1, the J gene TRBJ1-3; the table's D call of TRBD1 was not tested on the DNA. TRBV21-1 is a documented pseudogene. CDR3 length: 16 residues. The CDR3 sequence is CASSKVGGNSGNTIYF. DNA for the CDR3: TGTGCCAGCAGCAAAGTAGGGGGTAACTCTGGAAACACCATATATTTT.

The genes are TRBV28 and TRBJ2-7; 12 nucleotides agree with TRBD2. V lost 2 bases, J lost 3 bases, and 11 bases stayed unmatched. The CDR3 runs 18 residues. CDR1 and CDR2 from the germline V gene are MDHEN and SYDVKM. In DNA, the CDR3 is TGTGCCAGCAGTTTACCTCTAGCGGGAGGGCGGTTTATCTACGAGCAGTACTTC. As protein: CASSLPLAGGRFIYEQYF.

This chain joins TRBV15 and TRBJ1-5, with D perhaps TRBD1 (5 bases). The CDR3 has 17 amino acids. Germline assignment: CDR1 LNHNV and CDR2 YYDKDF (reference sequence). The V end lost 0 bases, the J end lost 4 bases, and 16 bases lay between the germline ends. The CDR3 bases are TGTGCCACCAGCAGAGATTATTTGAGGGAGGGGAATCAGCCCCAGCATTTT. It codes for CATSRDYLREGNQPQHF. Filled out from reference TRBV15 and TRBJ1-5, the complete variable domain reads DAMVIQNPRYQVTQFGKPVTLSCSQTLNHNVMYWYQQKSSQAPKLLFHYYDKDFNNEADTPDNFQSRRPNTSFCFLDIRSPGLGDTAMYLCATSRDYLREGNQPQHFGDGTRLSIL.

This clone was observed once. The chain's CDR3 is CASSPYGMNTEAFF. The CDR3 bases are TGTGCCAGCAGCCCATATGGCATGAACACTGAAGCTTTCTTT. The chain links TRBV7-2 to TRBJ1-1; D uncertain. The ends were cut back, 5 bases at V and 0 bases at J, with 10 bases in the middle. The CDR3 contains 14 residues. Germline lookup yields CDR1 SGHTA and CDR2 FQGNSA.

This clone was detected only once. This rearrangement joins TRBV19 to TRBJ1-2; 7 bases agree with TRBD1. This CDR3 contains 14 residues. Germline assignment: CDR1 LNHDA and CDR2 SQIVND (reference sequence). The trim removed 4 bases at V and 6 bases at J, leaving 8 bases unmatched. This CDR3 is CASSKPGTVDGYTF. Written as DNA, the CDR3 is TGTGCCAGTAGTAAACCTGGGACAGTTGATGGCTACACCTTC.

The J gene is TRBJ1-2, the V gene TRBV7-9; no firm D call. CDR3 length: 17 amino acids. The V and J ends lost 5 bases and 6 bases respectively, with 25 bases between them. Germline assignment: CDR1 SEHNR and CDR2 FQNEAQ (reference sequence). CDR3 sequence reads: CASSPRRTGATYDGYTF. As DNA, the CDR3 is TGTGCCAGCAGCCCCCGAAGGACTGGAGCTACCTATGATGGCTACACCTTC.

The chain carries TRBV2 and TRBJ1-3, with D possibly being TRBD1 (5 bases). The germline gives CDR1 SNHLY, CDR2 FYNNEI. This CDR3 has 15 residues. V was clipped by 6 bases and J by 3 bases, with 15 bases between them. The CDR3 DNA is TGTGCCAGCAGCCCCCCCGGCAGGGTTGGAAACACCATATATTTT. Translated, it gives CASSPPGRVGNTIYF.

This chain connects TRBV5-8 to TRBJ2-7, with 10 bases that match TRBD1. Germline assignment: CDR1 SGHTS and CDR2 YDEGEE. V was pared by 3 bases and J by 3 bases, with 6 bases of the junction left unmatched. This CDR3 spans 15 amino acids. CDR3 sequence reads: CASSSPDRGDYEQYF. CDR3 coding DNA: TGTGCCAGCAGCTCACCGGACAGGGGGGACTACGAGCAGTACTTC.

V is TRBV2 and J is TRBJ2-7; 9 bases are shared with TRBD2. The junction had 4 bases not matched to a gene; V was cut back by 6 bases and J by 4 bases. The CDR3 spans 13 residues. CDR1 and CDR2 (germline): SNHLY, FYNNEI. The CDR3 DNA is TGTGCCAGCAGCCTAGCGGGACTGTACGAGCAGTACTTC. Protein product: CASSLAGLYEQYF.

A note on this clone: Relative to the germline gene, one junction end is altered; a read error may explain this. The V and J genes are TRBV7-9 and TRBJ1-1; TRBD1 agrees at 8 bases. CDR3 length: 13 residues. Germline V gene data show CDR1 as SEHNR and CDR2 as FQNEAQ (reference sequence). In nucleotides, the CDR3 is TGTGCCAGCAGCTTAGTGAATGAGGACAGGGTACCCTTT. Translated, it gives CASSLVNEDRVPF.

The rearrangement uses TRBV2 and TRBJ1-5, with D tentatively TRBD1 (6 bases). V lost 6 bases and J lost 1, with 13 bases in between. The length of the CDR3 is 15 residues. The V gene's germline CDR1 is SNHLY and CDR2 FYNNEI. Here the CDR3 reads CASRDTGRSNQPQHF. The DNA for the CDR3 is TGTGCCAGCAGGGATACAGGGAGAAGCAATCAGCCCCAGCATTTT.

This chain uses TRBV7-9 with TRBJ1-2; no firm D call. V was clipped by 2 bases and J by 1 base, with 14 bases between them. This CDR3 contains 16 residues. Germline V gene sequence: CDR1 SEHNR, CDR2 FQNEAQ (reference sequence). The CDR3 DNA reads TGTGCCAGCAGCTTATCCTATGTACAGCTTAACTATGGCTACACCTTC. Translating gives CASSLSYVQLNYGYTF.

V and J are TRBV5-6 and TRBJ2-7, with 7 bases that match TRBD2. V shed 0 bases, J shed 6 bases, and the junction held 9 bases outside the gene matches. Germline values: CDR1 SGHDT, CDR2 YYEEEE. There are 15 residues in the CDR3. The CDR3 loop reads CASSLVAGEVGEQYF. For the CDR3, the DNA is TGTGCCAGCAGCTTGGTTGCGGGAGAAGTTGGCGAGCAGTACTTC.

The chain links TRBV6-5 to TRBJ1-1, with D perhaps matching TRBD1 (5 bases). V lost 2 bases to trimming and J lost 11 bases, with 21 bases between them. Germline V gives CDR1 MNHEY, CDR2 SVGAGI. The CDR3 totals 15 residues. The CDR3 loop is CASSYDRQNYMKAFF. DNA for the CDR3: TGTGCCAGCAGTTACGACAGACAAAACTATATGAAGGCTTTCTTT.

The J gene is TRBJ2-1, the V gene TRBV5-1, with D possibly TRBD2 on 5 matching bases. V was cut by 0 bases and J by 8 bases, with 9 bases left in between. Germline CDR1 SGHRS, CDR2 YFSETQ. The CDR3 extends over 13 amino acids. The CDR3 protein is CASSLVAPHEQFF. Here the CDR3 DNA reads TGCGCCAGCAGCTTGGTAGCGCCCCATGAGCAGTTCTTC.

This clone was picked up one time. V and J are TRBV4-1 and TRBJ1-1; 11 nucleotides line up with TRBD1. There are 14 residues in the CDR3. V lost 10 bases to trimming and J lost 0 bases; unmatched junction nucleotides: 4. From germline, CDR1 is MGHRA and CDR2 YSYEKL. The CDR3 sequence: CATRTGGMNTEAFF. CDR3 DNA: TGCGCCACCAGGACAGGGGGCATGAACACTGAAGCTTTCTTT.

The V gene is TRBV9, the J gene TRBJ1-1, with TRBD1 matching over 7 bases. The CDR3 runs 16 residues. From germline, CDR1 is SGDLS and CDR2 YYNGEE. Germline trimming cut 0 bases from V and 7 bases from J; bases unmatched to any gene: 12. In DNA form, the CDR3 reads TGTGCCAGCAGCGTAGTCTACCAACCCAGGGACAGTGAAGCTTTCTTT. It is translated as CASSVVYQPRDSEAFF. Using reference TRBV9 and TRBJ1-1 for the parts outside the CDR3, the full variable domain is DSGVTQTPKHLITATGQRVTLRCSPRSGDLSVYWYQQSLDQGLQFLIQYYNGEERAKGNILERFSAQQFPDLHSELNLSSLELGDSALYFCASSVVYQPRDSEAFFGQGTRLTVV.

CDR3 protein: CASRPIYGYTF. In nucleotides, the CDR3 is TGTGCCAGCAGACCTATCTATGGCTACACCTTC. The chain combines TRBV13 with TRBJ1-2; D ambiguous. This CDR3 contains 11 residues. Per germline, CDR1 PRHDT and CDR2 FYEKMQ (reference sequence). V lost 6 bases to trimming and J lost 4 bases, with 6 bases between them.

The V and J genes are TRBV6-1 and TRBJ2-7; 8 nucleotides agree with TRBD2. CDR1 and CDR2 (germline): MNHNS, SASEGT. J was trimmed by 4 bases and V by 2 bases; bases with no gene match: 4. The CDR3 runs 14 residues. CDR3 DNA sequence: TGTGCCAGCAGTGAACCCGGGAGGGTTTACGAGCAGTACTTC. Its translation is CASSEPGRVYEQYF.

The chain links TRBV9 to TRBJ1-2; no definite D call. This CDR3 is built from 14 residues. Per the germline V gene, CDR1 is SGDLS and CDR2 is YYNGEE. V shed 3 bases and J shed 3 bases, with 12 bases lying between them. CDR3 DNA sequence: TGTGCCAGCAGCGCCCTTACAGTGGACTATGGCTACACCTTC. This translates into CASSALTVDYGYTF.

CDR3 bases: TGTGCCAGCAGTGAGGCTCGGGAGGGCGAGCAGTACTTC. This translates into CASSEAREGEQYF. The rearrangement joins TRBV2 to TRBJ2-7, with 8 bases identical to TRBD2. Germline CDR1 and CDR2: SNHLY and FYNNEI. CDR3 length: 13 residues. With V trimmed by 3 bases and J by 6 bases, 4 bases remained unmatched.

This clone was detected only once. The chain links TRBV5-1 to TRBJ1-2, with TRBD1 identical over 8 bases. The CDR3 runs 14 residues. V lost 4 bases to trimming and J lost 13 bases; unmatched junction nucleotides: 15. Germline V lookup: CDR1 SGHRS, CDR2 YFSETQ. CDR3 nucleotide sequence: TGCGCCAGCAGCCCGGAGCGACAGGGGAAACCGGGCACCTTC. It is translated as CASSPERQGKPGTF. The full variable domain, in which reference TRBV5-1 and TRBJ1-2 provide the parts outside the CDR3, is KAGVTQTPRYLIKTRGQQVTLSCSPISGHRSVSWYQQTPGQGLQFLFEYFSETQRNKGNFPGRFSGRQFSNSRSEMNVSTLELGDSALYLCASSPERQGKPGTFGSGTRLTVV.